This T cell receptor (beta chain) emerged from a study of T-cell reconstitution after alpha-beta-depleted transplantation in children. CDR3 length: 12 residues. The ends lost 6 bases at V and 3 bases at J; junction bases unmatched: 3. Germline assignment: CDR1 SQVTM and CDR2 ANQGSEA. It was with unique molecular identifiers that the TCRbeta library was prepared. TCRdb re-derived calls from the PCR reads in MiXCR, one entry per CDR3 protein. The sample has some 200,000 distinct CDR3 sequences, roughly 6.3% seen once. The J gene is TRBJ1-1, the V gene TRBV29-1, with 8 bases that match TRBD1. The sequences come from PBMCs, collected before TCRalphabeta/CD19-depleted stem cell transplant. This TCR was sampled from a girl under three years old with combined immunodeficiency, due to receive a stem cell transplant. Written as DNA, the CDR3 is TGCAGCGTACAGGGGGGACACACTGAAGCTTTCTTT. Its protein product is CSVQGGHTEAFF.